This paragraph reports one T cell receptor (beta chain). This entry is derived from a study of blood T cell repertoires in COVID-19. Study overall: From the United States, Italy and Spain came samples of acute and convalescent COVID-19. Sample material is recorded as cDNA or gDNA derived from T cells, B-cell-depleted T cells, or PBMCs.

V gave up 2 bases and J gave up 4 bases; unmatched junction bases: 14. The germline CDR1 and CDR2 sequences are SGHDT and YYEEEE. The CDR3 consists of 18 residues. Per the original methods: Estimated nucleated cell counts came from reference gene primer amplification. Profiling relied on immunoSEQ multiplex PCR, and the TCRdb table lists in-frame clones only, not all of them. That table gives V, J and clone size, and the DNA gave D and trimming. The table records roughly 180,000 clones, approximately 80% of them present only once. The sequenced sample consisted of peripheral blood. The chain has TRBV5-6 and TRBJ2-4, with 8 bases that match TRBD2. The TCR comes from a woman between 45 and 65 years old with active or convalescent COVID-19. CDR3 region: CASSFPGTLAGTKNIQYF. CDR3 nucleotide sequence: TGTGCCAGCAGCTTCCCAGGGACCTTAGCGGGGACTAAAAACATTCAGTACTTC.